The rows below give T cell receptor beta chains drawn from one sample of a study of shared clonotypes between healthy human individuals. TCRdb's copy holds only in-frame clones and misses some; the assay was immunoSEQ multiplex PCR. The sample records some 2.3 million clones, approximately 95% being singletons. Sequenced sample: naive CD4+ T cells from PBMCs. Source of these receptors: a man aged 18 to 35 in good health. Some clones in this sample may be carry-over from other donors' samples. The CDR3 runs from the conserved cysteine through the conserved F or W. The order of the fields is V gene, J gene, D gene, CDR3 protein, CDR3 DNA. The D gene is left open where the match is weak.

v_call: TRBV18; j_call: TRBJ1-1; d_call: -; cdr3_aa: CASSPLDGAYTEAFF; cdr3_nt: TGTGCCAGCTCACCCCTTGACGGAGCTTACACTGAAGCTTTCTTT
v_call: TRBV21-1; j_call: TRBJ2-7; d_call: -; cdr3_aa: CASSKASQTTYEQYF; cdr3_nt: TGTGCCAGCAGCAAAGCCTCCCAGACCACCTACGAGCAGTACTTC
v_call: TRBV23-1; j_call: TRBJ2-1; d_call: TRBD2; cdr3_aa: CASSQRLAGDNEQFF; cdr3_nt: TGCGCCAGCAGTCAAAGACTAGCGGGAGACAATGAGCAGTTCTTC
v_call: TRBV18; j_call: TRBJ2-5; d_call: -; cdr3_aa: CASSLLQPGTSNQETQYF; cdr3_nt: TGTGCCAGCTCACTTTTACAACCGGGGACTTCCAACCAAGAGACCCAGTACTTC
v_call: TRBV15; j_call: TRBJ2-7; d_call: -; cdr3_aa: CATSRDNMAEQYF; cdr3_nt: TGTGCCACCAGCAGAGATAATATGGCCGAGCAGTACTTC
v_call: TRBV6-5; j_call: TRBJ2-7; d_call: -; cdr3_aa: CASSYSAGDRYEQYF; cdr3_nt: TGTGCCAGCAGTTACTCGGCTGGAGACCGCTACGAGCAGTACTTC
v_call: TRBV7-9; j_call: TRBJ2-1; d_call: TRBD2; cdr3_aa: CASSSSSGRANEQFF; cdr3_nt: TGTGCCAGCAGCTCATCTAGCGGGAGGGCCAATGAGCAGTTCTTC
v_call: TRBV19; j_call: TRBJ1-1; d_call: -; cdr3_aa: CASSIANAEAFF; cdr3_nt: TGTGCCAGTAGTATAGCTAACGCTGAAGCTTTCTTT
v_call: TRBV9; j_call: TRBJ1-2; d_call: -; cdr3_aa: CASSPSGGAGGYGYTF; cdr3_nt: TGTGCCAGCAGCCCCAGTGGGGGGGCCGGCGGCTATGGCTACACCTTC
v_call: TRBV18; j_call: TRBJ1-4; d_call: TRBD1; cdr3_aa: CASSPGQGREKLFF; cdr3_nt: TGTGCCAGCTCCCCTGGACAGGGACGGGAAAAACTGTTTTTT
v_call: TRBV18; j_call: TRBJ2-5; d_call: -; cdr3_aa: CASSPPSRNQETQYF; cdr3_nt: TGTGCCAGCTCACCACCTTCGCGGAATCAAGAGACCCAGTACTTC
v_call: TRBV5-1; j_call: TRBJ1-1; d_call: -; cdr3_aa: CASSGADGTEAFF; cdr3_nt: TGCGCCAGCAGCGGGGCGGATGGAACTGAAGCTTTCTTT
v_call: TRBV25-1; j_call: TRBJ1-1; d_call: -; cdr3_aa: CASSEFGNTEAFF; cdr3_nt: TGTGCCAGCAGTGAATTTGGGAACACTGAAGCTTTCTTT